This T cell receptor (beta chain) was recorded in a study of T cells in Graves' hyperthyroidism and ophthalmopathy. Study findings and constraints: Blood also held most thyroid clonotypes expanded beyond 0.001.

V lost 6 bases to trimming and J lost 1 base, with 9 bases between them. Germline CDR1 reads MNHEY; CDR2 reads SVGEGT. There are 13 residues in the CDR3. In this sample, this clonotype turned up many times. Antigen unknown. Every diagnosis used clinical symptoms, serum thyroxine and TRAb, thyroid ultrasound and orbital computed tomography. RNA transcripts provided the source from which TCR beta CDR3 regions were amplified. First-round RT-PCR of the TCR CDR3 relied on the HTBI primer set. TCRdb reprocessed the multiplex PCR reads via MiXCR and lists one record per CDR3 protein. Found here are roughly 300,000 distinct CDR3 sequences, approximately 15% of them singletons; the top ten hold approximately 25%.

The sequenced material came from blood. The V and J genes are TRBV6-2 or TRBV6-3 and TRBJ1-1; possibly TRBD1 for D (6 bases). The receptor comes from a woman aged 25 to 39 with Graves' hyperthyroidism. CDR3 sequence: CASRQDRNTEAFF. The CDR3, as DNA: TGTGCCAGCAGACAGGACAGGAACACTGAAGCTTTCTTT.